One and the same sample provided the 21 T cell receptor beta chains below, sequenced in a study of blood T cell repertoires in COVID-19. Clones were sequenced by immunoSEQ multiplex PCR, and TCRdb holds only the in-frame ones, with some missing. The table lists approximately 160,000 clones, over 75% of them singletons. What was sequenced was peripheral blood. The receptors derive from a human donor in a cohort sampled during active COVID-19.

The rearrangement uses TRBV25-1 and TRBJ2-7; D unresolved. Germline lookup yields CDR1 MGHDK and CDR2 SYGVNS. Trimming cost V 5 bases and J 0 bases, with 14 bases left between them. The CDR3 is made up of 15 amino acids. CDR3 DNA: TGTGCCAGCAGTCAATCAGAGACATTCTCCTACGAGCAGTACTTC. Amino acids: CASSQSETFSYEQYF.

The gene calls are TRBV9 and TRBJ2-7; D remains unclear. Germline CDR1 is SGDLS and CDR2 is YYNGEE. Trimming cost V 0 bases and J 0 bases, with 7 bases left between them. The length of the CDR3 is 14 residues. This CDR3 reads CASSVDYSSYEQYF. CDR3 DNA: TGTGCCAGCAGCGTAGATTACAGCTCCTACGAGCAGTACTTC.

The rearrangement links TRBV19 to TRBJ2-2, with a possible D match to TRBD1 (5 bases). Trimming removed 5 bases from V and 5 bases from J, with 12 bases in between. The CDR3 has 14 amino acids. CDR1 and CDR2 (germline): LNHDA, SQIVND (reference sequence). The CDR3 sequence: CASSLGAGTGELFF. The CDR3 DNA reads TGTGCCAGTAGTTTAGGGGCCGGAACCGGGGAGCTGTTTTTT. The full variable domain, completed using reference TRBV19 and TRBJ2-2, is DGGITQSPKYLFRKEGQNVTLSCEQNLNHDAMYWYRQDPGQGLRLIYYSQIVNDFQKGDIAEGYSVSREKKESFPLTVTSAQKNPTAFYLCASSLGAGTGELFFGEGSRLTVL.

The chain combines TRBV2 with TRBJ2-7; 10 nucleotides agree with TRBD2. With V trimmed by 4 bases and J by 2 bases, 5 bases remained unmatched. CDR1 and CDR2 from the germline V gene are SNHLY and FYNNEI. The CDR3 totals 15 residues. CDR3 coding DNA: TGTGCCAGCAGTGCACTAGCGGGGTTCACCTACGAGCAGTACTTC. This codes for CASSALAGFTYEQYF. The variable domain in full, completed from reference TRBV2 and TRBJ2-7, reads EPEVTQTPSHQVTQMGQEVILRCVPISNHLYFYWYRQILGQKVEFLVSFYNNEISEKSEIFDDQFSVERPDGSNFTLKIRSTKLEDSAMYFCASSALAGFTYEQYFGPGTRLTVT.

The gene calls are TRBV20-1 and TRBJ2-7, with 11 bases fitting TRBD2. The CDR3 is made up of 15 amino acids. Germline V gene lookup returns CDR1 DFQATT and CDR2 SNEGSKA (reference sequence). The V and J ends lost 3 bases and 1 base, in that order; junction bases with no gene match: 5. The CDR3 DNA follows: TGCAGTGCTAGTACTAGCGGGAGAGGATCCTACGAGCAGTACTTC. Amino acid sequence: CSASTSGRGSYEQYF.

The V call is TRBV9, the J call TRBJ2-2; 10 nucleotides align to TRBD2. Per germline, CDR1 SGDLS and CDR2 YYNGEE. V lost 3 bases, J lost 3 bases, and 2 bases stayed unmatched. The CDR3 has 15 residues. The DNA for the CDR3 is TGTGCCAGCAGCGCTAGCGGGGGATACACCGGGGAGCTGTTTTTT. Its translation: CASSASGGYTGELFF.

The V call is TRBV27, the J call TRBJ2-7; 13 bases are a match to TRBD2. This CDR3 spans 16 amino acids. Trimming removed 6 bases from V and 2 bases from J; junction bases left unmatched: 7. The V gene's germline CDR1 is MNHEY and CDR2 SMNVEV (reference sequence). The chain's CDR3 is CASSPGLAGATYEQYF. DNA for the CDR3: TGTGCCAGCAGCCCCGGACTAGCGGGGGCAACCTACGAGCAGTACTTC.

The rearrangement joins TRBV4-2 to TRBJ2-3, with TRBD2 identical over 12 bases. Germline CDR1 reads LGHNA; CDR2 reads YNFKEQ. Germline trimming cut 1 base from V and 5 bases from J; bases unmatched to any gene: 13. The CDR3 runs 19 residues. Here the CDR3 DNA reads TGTGCCAGCAGCCAAGCGGGCTCTAGCGGGGGGGTCCGGGGAGATACGCAGTATTTT. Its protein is CASSQAGSSGGVRGDTQYF.

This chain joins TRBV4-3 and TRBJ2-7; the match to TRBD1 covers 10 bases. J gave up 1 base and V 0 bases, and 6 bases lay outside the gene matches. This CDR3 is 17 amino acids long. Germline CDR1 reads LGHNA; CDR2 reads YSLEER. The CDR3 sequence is CASSQDIRDRGSYEQYF. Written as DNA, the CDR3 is TGCGCCAGCAGCCAAGATATCCGGGACAGGGGTTCCTACGAGCAGTACTTC.

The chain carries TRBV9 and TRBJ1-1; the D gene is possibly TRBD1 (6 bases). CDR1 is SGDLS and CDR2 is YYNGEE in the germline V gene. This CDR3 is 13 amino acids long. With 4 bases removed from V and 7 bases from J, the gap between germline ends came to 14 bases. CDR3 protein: CASSLQGFSEAFF. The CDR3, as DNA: TGTGCCAGCAGCCTCCAGGGGTTCAGTGAAGCTTTCTTT.

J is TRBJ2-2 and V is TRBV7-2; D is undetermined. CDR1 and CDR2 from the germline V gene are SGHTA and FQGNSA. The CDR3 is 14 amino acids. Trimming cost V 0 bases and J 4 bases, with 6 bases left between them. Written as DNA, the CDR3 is TGTGCCAGCAGCTTAGCGGCAGGCACCGGGGAGCTGTTTTTT. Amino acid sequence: CASSLAAGTGELFF. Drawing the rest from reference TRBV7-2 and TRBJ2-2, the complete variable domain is GAGVSQSPSNKVTEKGKDVELRCDPISGHTALYWYRQSLGQGLEFLIYFQGNSAPDKSGLPSDRFSAERTGGSVSTLTIQRTQQEDSAVYLCASSLAAGTGELFFGEGSRLTVL.

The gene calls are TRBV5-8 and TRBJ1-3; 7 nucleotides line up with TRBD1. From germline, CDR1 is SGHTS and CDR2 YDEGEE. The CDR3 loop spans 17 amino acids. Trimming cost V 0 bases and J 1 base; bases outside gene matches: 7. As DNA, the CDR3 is TGTGCCAGCAGCTTGGCTTCTGGACAGGCGTCTGGAAACACCATATATTTT. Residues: CASSLASGQASGNTIYF.

This chain's CDR3 is CASSVSSKPYEQYF. In nucleotides, the CDR3 is TGTGCCAGTAGTGTTTCTAGCAAACCCTACGAGCAGTACTTC. This chain joins TRBV19 and TRBJ2-7, with D perhaps matching TRBD2 (5 bases). This CDR3 has 14 residues. The ends were cut back, 5 bases at V and 2 bases at J, with 13 bases in the middle. CDR1 is LNHDA, CDR2 SQIVND, per germline (reference sequence).

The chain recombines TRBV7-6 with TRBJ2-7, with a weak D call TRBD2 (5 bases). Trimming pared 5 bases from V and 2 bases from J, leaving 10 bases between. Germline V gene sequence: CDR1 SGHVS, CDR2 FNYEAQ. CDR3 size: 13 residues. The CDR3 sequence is CASSKGETYEQYF. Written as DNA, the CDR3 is TGTGCCAGCAGCAAGGGAGAGACCTACGAGCAGTACTTC.

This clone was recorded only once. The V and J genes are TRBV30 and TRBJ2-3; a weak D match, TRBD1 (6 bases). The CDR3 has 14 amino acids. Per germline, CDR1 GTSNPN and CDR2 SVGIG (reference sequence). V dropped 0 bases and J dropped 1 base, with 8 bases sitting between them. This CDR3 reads CAWSVDRGTDTQYF. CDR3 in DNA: TGTGCCTGGAGTGTGGACAGAGGCACAGATACGCAGTATTTT.

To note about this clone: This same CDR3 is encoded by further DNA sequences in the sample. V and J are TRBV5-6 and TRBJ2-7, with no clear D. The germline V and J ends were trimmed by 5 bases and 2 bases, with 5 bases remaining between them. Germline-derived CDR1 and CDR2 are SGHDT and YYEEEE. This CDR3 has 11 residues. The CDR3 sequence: CASSSAYEQYF. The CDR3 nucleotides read TGTGCCAGCAGTTCCGCCTACGAGCAGTACTTC.

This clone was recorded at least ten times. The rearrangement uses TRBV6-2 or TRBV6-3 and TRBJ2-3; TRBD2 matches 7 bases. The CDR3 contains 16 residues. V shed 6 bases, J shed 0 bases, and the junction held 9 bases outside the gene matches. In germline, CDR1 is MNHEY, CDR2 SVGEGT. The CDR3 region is CASSPLAATSTDTQYF. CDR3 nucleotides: TGTGCCAGCAGCCCCCTAGCGGCAACCAGCACAGATACGCAGTATTTT.

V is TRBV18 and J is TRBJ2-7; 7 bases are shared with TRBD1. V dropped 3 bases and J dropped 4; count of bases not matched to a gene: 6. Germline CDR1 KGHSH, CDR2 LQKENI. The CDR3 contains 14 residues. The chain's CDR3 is CASSPMTGWYEQYF. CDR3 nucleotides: TGTGCCAGCTCACCGATGACAGGGTGGTACGAGCAGTACTTC.

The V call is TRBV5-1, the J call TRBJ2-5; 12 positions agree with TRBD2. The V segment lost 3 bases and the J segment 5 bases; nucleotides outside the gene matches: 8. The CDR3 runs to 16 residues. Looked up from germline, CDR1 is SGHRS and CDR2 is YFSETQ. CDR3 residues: CASSWGTSGPRETQYF. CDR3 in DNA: TGCGCCAGCAGCTGGGGGACTAGCGGGCCAAGGGAGACCCAGTACTTC.

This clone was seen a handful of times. The CDR3 loop reads CASREGSVTEAFF. The CDR3 DNA is TGTGCCAGCAGGGAGGGATCAGTCACTGAAGCTTTCTTT. J is TRBJ1-1 and V is TRBV2, with unresolved D. From germline, CDR1 is SNHLY and CDR2 FYNNEI. The CDR3 is 13 amino acids. V was pared by 6 bases and J by 4 bases, with 12 bases between.

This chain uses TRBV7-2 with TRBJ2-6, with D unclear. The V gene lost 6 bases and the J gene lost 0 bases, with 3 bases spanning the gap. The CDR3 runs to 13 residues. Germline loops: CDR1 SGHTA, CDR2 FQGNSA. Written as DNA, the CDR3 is TGTGCCAGCAGACTCTCTGGGGCCAACGTCCTGACTTTC. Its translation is CASRLSGANVLTF.